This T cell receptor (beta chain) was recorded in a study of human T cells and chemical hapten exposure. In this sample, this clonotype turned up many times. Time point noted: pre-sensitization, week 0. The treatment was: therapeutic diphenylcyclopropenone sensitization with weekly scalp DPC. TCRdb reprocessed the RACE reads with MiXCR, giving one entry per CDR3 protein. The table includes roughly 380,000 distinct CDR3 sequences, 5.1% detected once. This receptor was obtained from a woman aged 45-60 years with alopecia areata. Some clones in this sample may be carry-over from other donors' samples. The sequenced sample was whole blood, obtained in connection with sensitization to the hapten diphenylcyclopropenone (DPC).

CDR3 loop: CSVDLGGTEAFF. CDR3 nucleotides: TGCAGCGTTGATCTCGGGGGTACTGAAGCTTTCTTT. This chain links TRBV29-1 with TRBJ1-1, with D perhaps TRBD1 (5 bases). V lost 3 bases to trimming and J lost 5 bases, with 10 bases between them. The length of the CDR3 is 12 residues. Germline V gives CDR1 SQVTM, CDR2 ANQGSEA.